The next 17 T cell receptor beta chains were all read from a single sample in a study of T cells in Graves' hyperthyroidism and ophthalmopathy. Researchers amplified the TCR beta CDR3 regions from RNA transcripts. HTBI primers were employed in a first-round RT-PCR of the TCR CDR3. TCRdb recomputed calls from the multiplex PCR reads with MiXCR, one row per CDR3 protein. The sample lists about 130,000 distinct CDR3 sequences, about 20% occurring once. Sequenced: blood. The receptors originated from a woman in her fifties or sixties with Graves' hyperthyroidism that later progressed to Graves' ophthalmopathy.

This clonotype was detected ten times or more. J is TRBJ1-4 and V is TRBV28; 12 bases map to TRBD1. The J segment lost 4 bases and the V segment lost 6 bases, leaving 3 bases of the junction unmatched. This CDR3 region has 15 residues. CDR1 is MDHEN, CDR2 SYDVKM, per germline. The CDR3 loop reads CASRGQGAGNEKLFF. The DNA for the CDR3 is TGTGCCAGCAGGGGACAGGGGGCCGGTAATGAAAAACTGTTTTTT.

Ten or more counts support this clonotype. V gene TRBV7-6 combines with J gene TRBJ2-5; 11 bases align to TRBD1. From germline, CDR1 is SGHVS and CDR2 FNYEAQ. The CDR3 is 15 amino acids. Trimming removed 1 base from V and 5 bases from J; junction bases left unmatched: 3. CDR3 protein: CASSLGTGGAETQYF. The DNA for the CDR3 is TGTGCCAGCAGCTTAGGGACAGGGGGCGCGGAGACCCAGTACTTC.

Of note for this clonotype: A much larger clone sits a single nucleotide away, making a read error possible. This rearrangement joins TRBV12-3 or TRBV12-4 to TRBJ1-4, with 10 nucleotides matching TRBD1. The CDR3 has 15 amino acids. After removal of 4 bases from V and 8 bases from J, the junction contained 7 bases not matched to a gene. The CDR3 loop reads CASSWWDRGVEKLFF. CDR3 bases: TGTGCCAGCAGTTGGTGGGACAGGGGCGTAGAAAAACTGTTTTTT.

In this sample, this clonotype turned up many times. V usage is TRBV11-1 and J usage is TRBJ1-1; D not certain. There are 13 residues in the CDR3. Trimming stripped 0 bases from V and 3 bases from J, with 5 bases between. CDR1 and CDR2 from the germline V gene are SGHAT and FQDESV (reference sequence). The CDR3 sequence is CASSLARDTEAFF. The CDR3 region has the DNA TGTGCCAGCAGCTTAGCGAGGGACACTGAAGCTTTCTTT.

Regarding this clonotype: This sequence may be a read error, since a much larger clone differs from it by one base. This chain uses TRBV5-1 with TRBJ2-3; no reliable D call. CDR1 and CDR2 (germline): SGHRS, YFSETQ. This CDR3 is built from 12 residues. CDR3 DNA sequence: TGCGCCAGCAGCCCTACCACAGATACGCAGTGTTTT. Its translation: CASSPTTDTQCF. The entire variable domain, with the rest obtained from reference TRBV5-1 and TRBJ2-3, is as follows: KAGVTQTPRYLIKTRGQQVTLSCSPISGHRSVSWYQQTPGQGLQFLFEYFSETQRNKGNFPGRFSGRQFSNSRSEMNVSTLELGDSALYLCASSPTTDTQCFGPGTRLTVL.

The chain uses TRBV5-1 and TRBJ2-5; no definite D call. Per germline, CDR1 SGHRS and CDR2 YFSETQ. V dropped 0 bases and J dropped 1 base, with 10 bases sitting between them. The CDR3 runs to 15 residues. Here the CDR3 reads CASSLVTATQETQYF. The CDR3 DNA reads TGCGCCAGCAGCTTGGTTACGGCGACCCAAGAGACCCAGTACTTC.

This chain uses TRBV19 with TRBJ2-3, with TRBD2 as a possible D gene (5 bases). The V gene's germline CDR1 is LNHDA and CDR2 SQIVND (reference sequence). The CDR3 totals 14 residues. With 3 bases removed from V and 4 bases from J, the gap between germline ends came to 11 bases. CDR3: CASSMGVGSDTQYF. The CDR3 bases are TGTGCCAGTAGTATGGGAGTTGGATCAGATACGCAGTATTTT. The complete variable domain, with remaining parts taken from reference TRBV19 and TRBJ2-3, reads DGGITQSPKYLFRKEGQNVTLSCEQNLNHDAMYWYRQDPGQGLRLIYYSQIVNDFQKGDIAEGYSVSREKKESFPLTVTSAQKNPTAFYLCASSMGVGSDTQYFGPGTRLTVL.

Ten or more counts support this clonotype. This rearrangement joins TRBV2 to TRBJ2-7; D perhaps matches TRBD1 (5 bases). Trimming shortened V by 6 bases and J by 0 bases, and 15 bases separated the two germline ends. This CDR3 contains 15 residues. Germline CDR1 is SNHLY and CDR2 is FYNNEI. The DNA of the CDR3 is TGTGCCAGCAGACCCTCCAGGCAGGGCTCCTACGAGCAGTACTTC. Translating it yields CASRPSRQGSYEQYF. Filled out from reference TRBV2 and TRBJ2-7, the complete variable domain reads EPEVTQTPSHQVTQMGQEVILRCVPISNHLYFYWYRQILGQKVEFLVSFYNNEISEKSEIFDDQFSVERPDGSNFTLKIRSTKLEDSAMYFCASRPSRQGSYEQYFGPGTRLTVT.

The genes are TRBV28 and TRBJ2-2; unclear D gene. Germline CDR1 MDHEN, CDR2 SYDVKM. The CDR3 has 14 amino acids. Trimming removed 3 bases from V and 2 bases from J, with 7 bases in between. The CDR3 DNA reads TGTGCCAGCAGTTTCATGGGAAACACCGGGGAGCTGTTTTTT. It encodes CASSFMGNTGELFF.

V and J are TRBV5-1 and TRBJ1-4; 9 bases match TRBD1. V was clipped by 4 bases and J by 0 bases; unmatched bases: 4. The CDR3 spans 16 residues. Germline loops: CDR1 SGHRS, CDR2 YFSETQ. CDR3 DNA: TGCGCCAGCAGCGAGGGACAGGGAGCAACTAATGAAAAACTGTTTTTT. Its translation: CASSEGQGATNEKLFF.

This clonotype was seen repeatedly, ten times or more. This chain uses TRBV3-1 with TRBJ1-1; 7 bases are a match to TRBD1. This CDR3 spans 14 amino acids. With V trimmed by 1 base and J by 5 bases, 4 bases remained unmatched. The V gene's germline CDR1 is LGHDT and CDR2 YNNKEL (reference sequence). CDR3: CASSQAGGVTEAFF. Written as DNA, the CDR3 is TGTGCCAGCAGCCAAGCAGGGGGGGTGACTGAAGCTTTCTTT.

With regard to this clonotype: It may be a read error: a sequence one base away is much more abundant. The rearrangement uses TRBV12-3 or TRBV12-4 and TRBJ2-3; D possibly corresponds to TRBD2 (6 bases). Trimming removed 1 base from V and 4 bases from J, with 12 bases in between. This CDR3 is 15 amino acids long. The CDR3 DNA reads as TGTGCCAGCAGTTTAGACGGGGGAAGCGCAGATACGCAGTATTTT. Its protein product is CASSLDGGSADTQYF.

The J gene is TRBJ2-6, the V gene TRBV7-9; D perhaps matches TRBD1 (5 bases). Germline V gene lookup returns CDR1 SEHNR and CDR2 FQNEAQ (reference sequence). V dropped 5 bases and J dropped 4 bases, with 12 bases sitting between them. There are 15 residues in the CDR3. The CDR3 nucleotides are TGTGCCAGCAGCCAACGTAAGGGGGGGGCCAACGTCCTGACTTTC. Encoded protein: CASSQRKGGANVLTF.

In its sample, this clonotype was seen many times. The chain joins TRBV7-3 to TRBJ2-3, with 9 bases aligning to TRBD1. The trim removed 4 bases at V and 4 bases at J, leaving 12 bases unmatched. Germline CDR1 reads SGHTA; CDR2 reads FQGTGA. The CDR3 is 17 amino acids. The CDR3 DNA follows: TGTGCCAGCAGCTCGACAGGGGGGATGTTGGGACCAGATACGCAGTATTTT. Protein sequence: CASSSTGGMLGPDTQYF.

The rearrangement joins TRBV6-1 to TRBJ1-2, with D unresolved. CDR1 is MNHNS, CDR2 SASEGT, per germline. The ends were cut back, 1 base at V and 2 bases at J, with 8 bases in the middle. The CDR3 extends over 14 amino acids. CDR3 region: CASSEELGNYGYTF. The CDR3 DNA is TGTGCCAGCAGTGAAGAGCTGGGGAACTATGGCTACACCTTC.

In its sample, this clonotype was seen many times. This sequence joins TRBV28 and TRBJ1-1, with 8 bases identical to TRBD1. Per the germline V gene, CDR1 is MDHEN and CDR2 is SYDVKM. CDR3 length equals 15 residues. J was trimmed by 5 bases and V by 6 bases; bases with no gene match: 11. The CDR3, as DNA: TGTGCCAGCAGACGACAGGGGCTAGGTGAGACTGAAGCTTTCTTT. Translated: CASRRQGLGETEAFF.

The rearrangement links TRBV29-1 to TRBJ1-1; 7 bases agree with TRBD1. The trim removed 3 bases at V and 4 bases at J, leaving 2 bases unmatched. The CDR3 sequence is 12 residues long. Germline V CDR1 and CDR2: SQVTM, ANQGSEA. The CDR3 loop reads CSVEQGGTEAFF. CDR3 bases: TGCAGCGTTGAGCAGGGGGGCACTGAAGCTTTCTTT. Filled out from reference TRBV29-1 and TRBJ1-1, the complete variable domain reads SAVISQKPSRDICQRGTSLTIQCQVDSQVTMMFWYRQQPGQSLTLIATANQGSEATYESGFVIDKFPISRPNLTFSTLTVSNMSPEDSSIYLCSVEQGGTEAFFGQGTRLTVV.